Following are 7 T cell receptor beta chains from one sample sequenced in a study of T cell repertoires in cytomegalovirus infection. TCRdb re-derived calls from the reads in MiXCR, one entry per CDR3 protein. Of more than 350,000 distinct CDR3 sequences in the sample, roughly 30% were seen once. The specimen sequenced was PBMCs. The origin of the receptors is a human donor in good health (CMV status not recorded). Some clones in this sample may be carry-over from other donors' samples.

The rearrangement links TRBV29-1 to TRBJ2-5; D tentatively fits TRBD1 or TRBD2 (5 bases each). CDR1 and CDR2 (germline): SQVTM, ANQGSEA. V lost 3 bases and J 5 bases, leaving 13 bases between the germline ends. The CDR3 spans 13 residues. CDR3 in DNA: TGCAGCGTTGATCCGGGGACCGACGAGACCCAGTACTTC. This gives the protein CSVDPGTDETQYF.

Notes on this clonotype: Without the conserved terminal phenylalanine or tryptophan, this CDR3 likely stems from a read error. The chain joins TRBV6-1 to TRBJ2-1; the match to TRBD2 covers 16 bases. CDR1 MNHNS and CDR2 SASEGT come from the germline V gene. There are 20 residues in the CDR3. The J segment lost 1 base and the V segment lost 6 bases, leaving 12 bases of the junction unmatched. In nucleotides, the CDR3 is TGTGCCAGCAGGGACCGCCCGGGACTAGCGGGGGGGCCTTCCTACAATGAGCAGTTCTTA. Amino acid sequence: CASRDRPGLAGGPSYNEQFL.

The chain employs TRBV27 and TRBJ2-3, with D tentatively TRBD2 (5 bases). There are 14 residues in the CDR3. Germline CDR1 reads MNHEY; CDR2 reads SMNVEV (reference sequence). V was pared by 4 bases and J by 1 base, with 9 bases between. CDR3 coding DNA: TGTGCCAGCAGTTCCCTCGGGGGCACAGATACGCAGTATTTT. Residues: CASSSLGGTDTQYF.

This clonotype has only a few counts. The chain has TRBV30 and TRBJ2-1; D not certain. Germline-derived CDR1 and CDR2 are GTSNPN and SVGIG (reference sequence). V lost 2 bases, J lost 5 bases, and 7 bases lay in between. This CDR3 contains 12 residues. CDR3 in amino acids: CAWSSSNNEQFF. As DNA, the CDR3 is TGTGCCTGGAGTTCGTCCAACAATGAGCAGTTCTTC.

The chain uses TRBV20-1 and TRBJ2-5; 16 bases map to TRBD2. In germline, CDR1 is DFQATT, CDR2 SNEGSKA (reference sequence). The ends lost 6 bases at V and 2 bases at J; junction bases unmatched: 9. This CDR3 comprises 17 residues. The CDR3 nucleotides are TGCAGTGCGCACCCGGGACTAGCGGGGGGGCCTCAAGAGACCCAGTACTTC. It encodes CSAHPGLAGGPQETQYF.

This clonotype was observed many times. The CDR3 DNA reads TGTGCCAGCAGTGAGCCCGCAATTACATATGGCTACACCTTC. Its translation: CASSEPAITYGYTF. The chain carries TRBV6-1 and TRBJ1-2; D is unclear. The CDR3 consists of 14 residues. V dropped 3 bases and J dropped 5 bases, with 13 bases sitting between them. Germline CDR1 is MNHNS and CDR2 is SASEGT.

V usage is TRBV5-4 and J usage is TRBJ2-7; D unresolved. There are 13 residues in the CDR3. Between the trimmed V and J ends, which lost 0 bases and 6 bases, there was a span of 10 bases. Germline lookup yields CDR1 SGHNT and CDR2 YYREEE (reference sequence). This chain's CDR3 is CASSLAVDAEQYF. CDR3 nucleotide sequence: TGTGCCAGCAGCTTGGCCGTGGACGCCGAGCAGTACTTC.